This record covers a single T cell receptor beta chain. This record comes from a study of blood T cell repertoires in COVID-19. TCRdb's table, derived via immunoSEQ multiplex PCR, lists solely in-frame clones and lacks some. This sample has roughly 230,000 clones, with over 75% found just once. The sequence was obtained from a man aged 50 or older with COVID-19, enrolled during active disease. Sequencing was performed on peripheral blood.

The CDR3, as DNA: TGTGCCAGCTCACCACAAAGGACAGGGTATCAGCCCCAGCATTTT. Its translation is CASSPQRTGYQPQHF. The chain couples TRBV18 to TRBJ1-5; the match to TRBD1 covers 8 bases. J was trimmed by 5 bases and V by 1 base; bases with no gene match: 4. Germline V lookup: CDR1 KGHSH, CDR2 LQKENI. There are 15 residues in the CDR3.